Below are 22 T cell receptor beta chains sequenced from a single sample in a study of T cell clonality in common variable immunodeficiency. Their recognized antigens are unknown. TCRdb's copy holds only in-frame clones and misses some; the assay was immunoSEQ multiplex PCR. This record lists 25,000 to 35,000 clones, none seen once only, and the top ten clones contain over 25%. Whole-study results and caveats: Common variable immunodeficiency TCR beta sequences reportedly had fewer deletions and N-nucleotide insertions.

Sequenced: peripheral blood mononuclear cells. These receptors all stem from a human donor with common variable immunodeficiency.

This clone was seen a few times. Sequencing ends 3 residues short of the CDR3 end; the germline J gene provides the rest. This chain uses TRBV6-2 or TRBV6-3 with TRBJ2-7; D possibly corresponds to TRBD1 (7 bases). V was shortened by 8 bases and J by 3 bases, with 17 bases between the two germline ends. Germline-derived CDR1 and CDR2 are MNHEY and SVGEGT. CDR3 size: 14 residues. CDR3 sequence reads: CASRKGAGIYEQYF. The DNA read from the CDR3 is TGTGCCAGCCGGAAGGGGGCGGGGATCTACGAG.

Ten or more counts support this clone. The CDR3 end lies 3 residues beyond the end of the read and is filled in from the germline J gene. The V gene is TRBV10-1, the J gene TRBJ2-2, with TRBD1 matching over 8 bases. Per the germline V gene, CDR1 is WNHNN and CDR2 is SYGVQD (reference sequence). J lost 4 bases, V lost 4 bases, and 5 bases had no gene match. This CDR3 contains 15 residues. CDR3 residues: CASSVGTGVTGELFF. The part of the CDR3 DNA that was read is TGCGCCAGCAGTGTTGGGACAGGCGTCACCGGGGAG.

On this clone: Read sequence stops 3 residues before the CDR3 end, and the germline J gene provides the missing end. This rearrangement joins TRBV7-6 to TRBJ2-1; 13 bases are a match to TRBD2. With 5 bases clipped from V and 4 bases from J, the junction kept 5 bases outside the gene matches. This CDR3 comprises 16 residues. The germline gives CDR1 SGHVS, CDR2 FNYEAQ. Incomplete CDR3 DNA: TGTGCCAGCAGCCCACCGGGACTAGCGGGGTACAATGAG. Protein: CASSPPGLAGYNE. Given in full, the CDR3 is CASSPPGLAGYNEQFF.

This clone was observed many times. The read finishes 3 residues shy of the CDR3 end, and the germline J gene is used to complete it. The chain uses TRBV18 and TRBJ2-7; no clear D. Per germline, CDR1 KGHSH and CDR2 LQKENI. Trimming left V 3 bases short and J 1 base short, with 13 bases between. The CDR3 is 15 residues long. This CDR3 reads CASSPVGAPSYEQYF. The part of the CDR3 DNA that was read is TGTGCCAGCTCACCCGTGGGCGCCCCGTCCTACGAG. Full variable domain (outside the CDR3, taken from reference TRBV18 and TRBJ2-7): NAGVMQNPRHLVRRRGQEARLRCSPMKGHSHVYWYRQLPEEGLKFMVYLQKENIIDESGMPKERFSAEFPKEGPSILRIQQVVRGDSAAYFCASSPVGAPSYEQYFGPGTRLTVT.

This clone has just a few counts. The CDR3 is CASSLVRGGELFF. The sequenced part of the CDR3 DNA is TGTGCCAGCAGCTTAGTCCGGGGCGGGGAG. V is TRBV7-8 and J is TRBJ2-2; D might be TRBD2 (5 bases). The read falls 3 residues short of the CDR3 end, and the missing part is taken from the germline J gene. There are 13 residues in the CDR3. The germline gives CDR1 SGHVS, CDR2 FQNEAQ. With 1 base removed from V and 7 bases from J, the gap between germline ends came to 7 bases.

As regards this clone: The read terminates 3 residues before the CDR3 end, so the remaining end is supplied by the germline J gene. The J gene is TRBJ2-1, the V gene TRBV20-1, with 9 bases that match TRBD1. There are 14 residues in the CDR3. In germline, CDR1 is DFQATT, CDR2 SNEGSKA (reference sequence). With V trimmed by 5 bases and J by 4 bases, 6 bases remained unmatched. The CDR3 bases that were read are TGCAGTGCTTTTACCGGGACAGGGTACAATGAG. It encodes CSAFTGTGYNE. The complete CDR3 reads CSAFTGTGYNEQFF.

Many counts were recorded for this clone. With the read ending 3 residues before the CDR3 end, the germline J gene is used to fill in that end. The rearrangement joins TRBV19 to TRBJ2-1, with D possibly being TRBD2 (5 bases). CDR1 and CDR2 from the germline V gene are LNHDA and SQIVND (reference sequence). V was clipped by 1 base and J by 5 bases, with 12 bases between them. This CDR3 spans 15 amino acids. CDR3 bases read: TGTGCCAGTAGTATAGGCCTAGGAGGAGACAATGAG. Its protein is CASSIGLGGDNE. In full, the CDR3 is CASSIGLGGDNEQFF.

This clone was counted a few times. Read sequence stops 3 residues before the CDR3 end, and the germline J gene provides the missing end. V gene TRBV6-1 combines with J gene TRBJ2-1, with D perhaps TRBD2 (7 bases). The CDR3 has 14 residues. The germline CDR1 and CDR2 sequences are MNHNS and SASEGT. Trimming shortened V by 1 base and J by 9 bases, and 13 bases separated the two germline ends. This CDR3 is CASSEDGGAGEQFF. CDR3 bases read: TGTGCCAGCAGTGAAGATGGGGGGGCGGGTGAG.

There are many counts of this clone. The read ends 3 residues before the CDR3 terminus; that terminus is restored from the germline J gene. The chain is built from TRBV20-1 and TRBJ1-6, with D tentatively TRBD1 (6 bases). The germline gives CDR1 DFQATT, CDR2 SNEGSKA (reference sequence). V was trimmed by 1 base and J by 7 bases, leaving 14 bases between them. The CDR3 length is 15 residues. Partial CDR3 DNA: TGCAGTGCTAGAGCCGGACAGCTTCTAAATTCACCC. Its protein is CSARAGQLLNSP. The entire CDR3 protein reads CSARAGQLLNSPLHF.

By sample share, this clone is medium-sized. The CDR3 end is not reached by the read, which stops 3 residues before it; the germline J gene fills it in. This chain connects TRBV19 to TRBJ2-1; 7 bases match TRBD2. Germline V gene lookup returns CDR1 LNHDA and CDR2 SQIVND (reference sequence). V dropped 4 bases and J dropped 9; count of bases not matched to a gene: 12. The CDR3 length is 15 residues. CDR3 bases read: TGTGCCAGTAGTACTGCTAGCGGACCCTTTGGTGAG. It specifies CASSTASGPFGE. From start to end, the CDR3 is CASSTASGPFGEQFF.

The sample holds a few counts of this clone. The read gets to within 3 residues of the CDR3 end, and the germline J gene fills in the rest. The chain couples TRBV19 to TRBJ1-3; 7 bases fit TRBD1. This CDR3 comprises 15 residues. The J segment lost 0 bases and the V segment lost 7 bases, leaving 6 bases of the junction unmatched. CDR1 and CDR2 from the germline V gene are LNHDA and SQIVND (reference sequence). The CDR3 spells CASKGGQLSGNTIYF. The DNA read from the CDR3 is TGTGCCAGTAAGGGGGGACAGCTCTCTGGAAACACC.

This clone was counted ten times or more. The read finishes 3 residues shy of the CDR3 end, and the germline J gene is used to complete it. The chain combines TRBV5-1 with TRBJ1-1; TRBD1 matches 7 bases. Germline loops: CDR1 SGHRS, CDR2 YFSETQ. This CDR3 is 14 amino acids long. V was pared by 4 bases and J by 7 bases, with 10 bases of the junction left unmatched. Partial CDR3 DNA: TGCGCCAGCAGCCGACAGGGTCTCGAGGGTGAA. Amino acids: CASSRQGLEGE. The whole CDR3 reads CASSRQGLEGEAFF.

The table lists this clone with a few counts. The read halts 3 residues ahead of the CDR3 end, with the missing end drawn from the germline J gene. The rearrangement uses TRBV7-3 and TRBJ1-1, with TRBD1 as a possible D gene (6 bases). Germline CDR1 and CDR2: SGHTA and FQGTGA. This CDR3 spans 14 amino acids. Trimming removed 0 bases from V and 5 bases from J, with 10 bases in between. CDR3 bases read: TGTGCCAGCAGCTTAACGTGGGGGCGTACTGAA. It translates to CASSLTWGRTE. The full CDR3 reads CASSLTWGRTEAFF.

This clone was seen more than once but under ten times. Incomplete CDR3 DNA: TGCAGTGCTAGAGATCTGAGCGGGGGGGCTCTAAAAGATACG. Its protein is CSARDLSGGALKDT. The whole CDR3 protein is CSARDLSGGALKDTQYF. This chain joins TRBV20-1 and TRBJ2-3, with TRBD2 identical over 10 bases. From the germline J gene comes the end of the CDR3, since the read stops 3 residues before it. The junction had 11 bases not matched to a gene; V was cut back by 0 bases and J by 5 bases. Germline V CDR1 and CDR2: DFQATT, SNEGSKA (reference sequence). CDR3 length: 17 amino acids.

At least ten counts were recorded for this clone. The observed sequence ends 3 residues before the CDR3 terminus, with the missing tail filled in from the germline J gene. V and J are TRBV2 and TRBJ2-2; 7 positions agree with TRBD1. The CDR3 sequence is 15 residues long. J lost 0 bases, V lost 6 bases, and 4 bases had no gene match. CDR1 SNHLY and CDR2 FYNNEI come from the germline V gene. The DNA read from the CDR3 is TGTGCCAGCAGCAGGGACAGAACGAACACCGGGGAG. Amino acid sequence: CASSRDRTNTGE. The full CDR3 protein reads CASSRDRTNTGELFF.

CDR3: CASSFGTSHTGELFF. The covered CDR3 bases are TGTGCCAGCAGCTTCGGGACATCCCACACCGGGGAG. The V gene is TRBV7-9, the J gene TRBJ2-2; possibly TRBD1 for D (6 bases). The CDR3 end falls 3 residues outside the read, so it is completed with the germline J gene. Germline CDR1 SEHNR, CDR2 FQNEAQ (reference sequence). This CDR3 has 15 amino acids. Trimming shortened V by 3 bases and J by 3 bases, and 11 bases separated the two germline ends.

Only a few counts were recorded for this clone. From the germline J gene comes the end of the CDR3, since the read stops 3 residues before it. The chain combines TRBV30 with TRBJ1-6; D is unclear. This CDR3 spans 18 amino acids. V was trimmed by 4 bases and J by 5 bases, leaving 24 bases between them. Germline V gene lookup returns CDR1 GTSNPN and CDR2 SVGIG (reference sequence). The CDR3 bases that were read are TGTGCCTGGAAACTGGGCCGTGTGGCTGGGTCGGATAATTCACCC. Residues: CAWKLGRVAGSDNSP. The full CDR3 protein reads CAWKLGRVAGSDNSPLHF.

A word on this clone: The read halts 3 residues ahead of the CDR3 end, with the missing end drawn from the germline J gene. The rearrangement joins TRBV7-8 to TRBJ2-5; D might be TRBD1 (6 bases). The V gene lost 5 bases and the J gene lost 7 bases, with 14 bases spanning the gap. CDR3 length: 13 residues. Germline values: CDR1 SGHVS, CDR2 FQNEAQ. This CDR3 is CASSPDRKGTQYF. The part of the CDR3 DNA that was read is TGTGCCAGCAGCCCGGACAGAAAGGGGACC.

This clone showed up just a few times. Read sequence stops 3 residues before the CDR3 end, and the germline J gene provides the missing end. J is TRBJ1-2 and V is TRBV2, with 9 bases matching TRBD1. Germline values: CDR1 SNHLY, CDR2 FYNNEI. The CDR3 has 14 amino acids. The covered CDR3 bases are TGTGCCAGCAGTGGGGATACAGGGGGCCGGGGC. This encodes CASSGDTGGRG. Given in full, the CDR3 is CASSGDTGGRGYTF.

Many counts were recorded for this clone. The read terminates 3 residues ahead of where the CDR3 ends, so the germline J gene completes it. The chain is built from TRBV29-1 and TRBJ1-1, with D possibly TRBD1 on 6 matching bases. In germline, CDR1 is SQVTM, CDR2 ANQGSEA. The CDR3 runs to 13 residues. V was cut by 2 bases and J by 5 bases, with 12 bases left in between. The covered CDR3 bases are TGCAGCGTTGAACGGCAGGGGAGGACTGAA. This encodes CSVERQGRTE. The entire CDR3 sequence reads CSVERQGRTEAFF. Supplemented by reference TRBV29-1 and TRBJ1-1, the full variable domain reads SAVISQKPSRDICQRGTSLTIQCQVDSQVTMMFWYRQQPGQSLTLIATANQGSEATYESGFVIDKFPISRPNLTFSTLTVSNMSPEDSSIYLCSVERQGRTEAFFGQGTRLTVV.

This clone was seen at least ten times. The read is 3 residues too short to cover the CDR3 end, so that end is filled in from the germline J gene. The V gene is TRBV5-1, the J gene TRBJ1-4; a weak D match, TRBD1 (6 bases). Germline-derived CDR1 and CDR2 are SGHRS and YFSETQ. The CDR3 extends over 14 amino acids. V shed 2 bases and J shed 4 bases, with 9 bases lying between them. The sequenced CDR3 bases are TGCGCCAGCAGCTTACAGGGATTTAATGAAAAA. Translating it yields CASSLQGFNEK. The entire CDR3 protein is CASSLQGFNEKLFF.

This clone showed up many times. The read ends 3 residues early relative to the CDR3; the germline J gene fills the gap. At the DNA level, this CDR3 is encoded by other sequences in the same sample as well. This chain links TRBV7-2 with TRBJ2-3; a possible D gene is TRBD2 (7 bases). V lost 2 bases, J lost 6 bases, and 15 bases lay in between. The CDR3 loop spans 15 amino acids. CDR1 SGHTA and CDR2 FQGNSA come from the germline V gene. CDR3 region: CASSLWGGPSDTQYF. The CDR3 bases that were read are TGTGCCAGCAGCTTATGGGGGGGCCCTTCGGATACG. The variable domain in full, with the rest retrieved from reference TRBV7-2 and TRBJ2-3, is GAGVSQSPSNKVTEKGKDVELRCDPISGHTALYWYRQSLGQGLEFLIYFQGNSAPDKSGLPSDRFSAERTGGSVSTLTIQRTQQEDSAVYLCASSLWGGPSDTQYFGPGTRLTVL.